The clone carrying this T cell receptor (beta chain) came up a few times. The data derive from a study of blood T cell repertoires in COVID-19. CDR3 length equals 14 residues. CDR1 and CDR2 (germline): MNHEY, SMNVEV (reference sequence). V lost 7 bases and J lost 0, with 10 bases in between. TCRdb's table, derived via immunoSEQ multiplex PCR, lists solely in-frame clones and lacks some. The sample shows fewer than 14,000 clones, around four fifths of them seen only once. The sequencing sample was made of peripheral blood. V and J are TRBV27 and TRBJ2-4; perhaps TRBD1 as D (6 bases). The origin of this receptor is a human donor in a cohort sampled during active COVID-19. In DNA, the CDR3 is TGTGCCAGCACCCCACAGGGAGCCAAAAACATTCAGTACTTC. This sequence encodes CASTPQGAKNIQYF.